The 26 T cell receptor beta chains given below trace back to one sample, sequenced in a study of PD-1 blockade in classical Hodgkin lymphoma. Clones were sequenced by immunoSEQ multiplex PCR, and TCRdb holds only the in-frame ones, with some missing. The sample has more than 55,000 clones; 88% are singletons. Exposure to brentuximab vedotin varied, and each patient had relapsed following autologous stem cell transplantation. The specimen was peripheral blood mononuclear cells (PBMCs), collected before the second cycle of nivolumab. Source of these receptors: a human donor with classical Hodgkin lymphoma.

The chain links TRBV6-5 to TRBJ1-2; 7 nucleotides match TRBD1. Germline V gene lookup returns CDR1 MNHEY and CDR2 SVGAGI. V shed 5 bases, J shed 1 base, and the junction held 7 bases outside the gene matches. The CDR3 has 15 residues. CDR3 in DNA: TGTGCCAGCAGTCGAGGGGGACAGATTAACTATGGCTACACCTTC. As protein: CASSRGGQINYGYTF.

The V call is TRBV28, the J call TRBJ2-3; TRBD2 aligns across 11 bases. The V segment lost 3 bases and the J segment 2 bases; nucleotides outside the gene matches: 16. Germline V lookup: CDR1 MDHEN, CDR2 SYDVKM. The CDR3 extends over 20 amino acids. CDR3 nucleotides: TGTGCCAGCAGTTTCCGTCTAGACCTTCTAGCGGGGGGCCCCACAGATACGCAGTATTTT. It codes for CASSFRLDLLAGGPTDTQYF.

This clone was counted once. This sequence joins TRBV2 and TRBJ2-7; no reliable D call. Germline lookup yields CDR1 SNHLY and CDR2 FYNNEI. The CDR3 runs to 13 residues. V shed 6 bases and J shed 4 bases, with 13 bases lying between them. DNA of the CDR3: TGTGCCAGCAGCGAACTCAAGGCGTACGAGCAGTACTTC. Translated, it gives CASSELKAYEQYF.

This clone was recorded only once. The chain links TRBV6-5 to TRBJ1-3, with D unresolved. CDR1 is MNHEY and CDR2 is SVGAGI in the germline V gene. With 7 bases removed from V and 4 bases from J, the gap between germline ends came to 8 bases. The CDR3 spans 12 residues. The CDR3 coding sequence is TGTGCCAGCACCGCGACCGGAAACACCATATATTTT. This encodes CASTATGNTIYF.

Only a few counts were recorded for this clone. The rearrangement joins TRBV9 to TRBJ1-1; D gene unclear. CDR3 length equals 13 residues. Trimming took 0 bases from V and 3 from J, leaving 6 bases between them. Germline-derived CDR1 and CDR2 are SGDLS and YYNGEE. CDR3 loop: CASSVEQYTEAFF. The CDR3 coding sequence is TGTGCCAGCAGCGTAGAACAGTACACTGAAGCTTTCTTT.

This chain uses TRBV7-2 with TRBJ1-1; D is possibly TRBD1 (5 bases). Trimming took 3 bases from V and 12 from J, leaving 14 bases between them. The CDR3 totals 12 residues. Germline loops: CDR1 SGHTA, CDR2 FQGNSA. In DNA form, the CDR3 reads TGTGCCAGCAGCTTGAACCAGGGAGGATCTTTCTTT. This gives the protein CASSLNQGGSFF.

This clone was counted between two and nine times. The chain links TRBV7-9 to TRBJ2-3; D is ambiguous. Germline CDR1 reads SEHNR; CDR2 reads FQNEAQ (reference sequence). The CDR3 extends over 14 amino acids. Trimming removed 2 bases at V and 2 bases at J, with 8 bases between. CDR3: CASSLKGNTDTQYF. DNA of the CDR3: TGTGCCAGCAGCTTAAAGGGAAACACAGATACGCAGTATTTT.

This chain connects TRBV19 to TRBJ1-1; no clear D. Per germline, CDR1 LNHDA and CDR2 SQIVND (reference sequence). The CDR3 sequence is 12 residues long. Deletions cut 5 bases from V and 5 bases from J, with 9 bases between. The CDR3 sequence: CASSYGETEAFF. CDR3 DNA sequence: TGTGCCAGTAGTTACGGTGAAACTGAAGCTTTCTTT.

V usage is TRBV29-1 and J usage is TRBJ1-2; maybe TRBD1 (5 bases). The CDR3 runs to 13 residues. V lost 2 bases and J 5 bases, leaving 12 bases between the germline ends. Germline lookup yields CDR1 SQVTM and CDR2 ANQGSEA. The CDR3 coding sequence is TGCAGCGTTGAACCCGGACATATATATGGCTACACCTTC. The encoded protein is CSVEPGHIYGYTF.

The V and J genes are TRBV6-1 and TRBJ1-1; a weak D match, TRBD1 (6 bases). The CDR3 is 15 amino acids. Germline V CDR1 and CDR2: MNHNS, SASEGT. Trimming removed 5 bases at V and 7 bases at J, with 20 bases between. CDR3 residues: CASSFRGGVTVEAFF. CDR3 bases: TGTGCCAGCAGTTTTAGGGGGGGGGTAACGGTTGAAGCTTTCTTT.

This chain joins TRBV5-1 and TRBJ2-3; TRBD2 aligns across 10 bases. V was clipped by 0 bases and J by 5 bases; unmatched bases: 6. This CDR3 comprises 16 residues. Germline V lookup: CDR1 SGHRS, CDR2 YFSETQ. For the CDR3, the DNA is TGCGCCAGCAGCTTGGGAGCGGGGGGGCCTAGAGATACGCAGTATTTT. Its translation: CASSLGAGGPRDTQYF.

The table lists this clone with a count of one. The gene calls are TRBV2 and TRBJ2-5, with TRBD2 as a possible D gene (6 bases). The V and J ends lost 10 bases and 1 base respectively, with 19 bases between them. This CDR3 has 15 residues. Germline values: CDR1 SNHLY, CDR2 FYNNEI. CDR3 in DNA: TGTGCCACAGTGGTGGGGCGGGACGGCCAAGAGACCCAGTACTTC. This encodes CATVVGRDGQETQYF. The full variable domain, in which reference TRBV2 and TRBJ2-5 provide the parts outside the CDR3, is EPEVTQTPSHQVTQMGQEVILRCVPISNHLYFYWYRQILGQKVEFLVSFYNNEISEKSEIFDDQFSVERPDGSNFTLKIRSTKLEDSAMYFCATVVGRDGQETQYFGPGTRLLVL.

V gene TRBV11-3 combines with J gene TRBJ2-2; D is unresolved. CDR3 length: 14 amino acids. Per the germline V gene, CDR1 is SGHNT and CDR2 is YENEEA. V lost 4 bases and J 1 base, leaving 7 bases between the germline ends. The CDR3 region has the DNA TGTGCCAGCAGCTCCCTTGGGAACACCGGGGAGCTGTTTTTT. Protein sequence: CASSSLGNTGELFF.

CDR3 sequence (DNA): TGTGCCAGCAGCTCCCTCCGGGAGGCCCAGCATTTT. As protein: CASSSLREAQHF. The V gene is TRBV7-9, the J gene TRBJ1-5, with D uncertain. In germline, CDR1 is SEHNR, CDR2 FQNEAQ (reference sequence). The CDR3 sequence is 12 residues long. V lost 4 bases and J 11 bases, leaving 12 bases between the germline ends.

The CDR3 sequence: CASSVAGTIQYF. The CDR3 DNA follows: TGTGCCAGCAGCGTCGCAGGGACCATTCAGTACTTC. V and J are TRBV7-2 and TRBJ2-4; D is possibly TRBD1 or TRBD2 (5 bases each). Germline loops: CDR1 SGHTA, CDR2 FQGNSA. The CDR3 is made up of 12 amino acids. Trimming took off 5 bases at V and 9 bases at J, with 11 bases between the two ends.

CDR3 protein: CASSPRGADEKLFF. The CDR3 coding sequence is TGCGCCAGCAGCCCCAGGGGGGCGGATGAAAAACTGTTTTTT. This sequence joins TRBV5-1 and TRBJ1-4, with TRBD1 matching 7 bases. Germline V gives CDR1 SGHRS, CDR2 YFSETQ. The CDR3 totals 14 residues. V was pared by 4 bases and J by 6 bases, with 6 bases of the junction left unmatched.

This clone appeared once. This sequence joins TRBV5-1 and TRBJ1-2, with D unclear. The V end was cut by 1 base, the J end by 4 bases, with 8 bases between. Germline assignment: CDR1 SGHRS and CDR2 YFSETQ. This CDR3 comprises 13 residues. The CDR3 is CASSLPSIYGYTF. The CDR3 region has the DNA TGCGCCAGCAGCTTGCCCAGTATCTATGGCTACACCTTC.

The CDR3 loop is CASSSVSYYEQYF. In DNA, the CDR3 is TGCGCCAGCAGTTCCGTGAGTTACTACGAGCAGTACTTC. The J gene is TRBJ2-7, the V gene TRBV5-1; unclear D gene. This CDR3 contains 13 residues. Germline-derived CDR1 and CDR2 are SGHRS and YFSETQ. Trimming took off 5 bases at V and 3 bases at J, with 12 bases between the two ends.

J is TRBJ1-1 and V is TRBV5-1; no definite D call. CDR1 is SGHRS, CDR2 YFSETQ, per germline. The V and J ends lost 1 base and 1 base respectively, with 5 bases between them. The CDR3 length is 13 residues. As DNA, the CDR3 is TGCGCCAGCAGCTTGATGGAGAACACTGAAGCTTTCTTT. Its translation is CASSLMENTEAFF.

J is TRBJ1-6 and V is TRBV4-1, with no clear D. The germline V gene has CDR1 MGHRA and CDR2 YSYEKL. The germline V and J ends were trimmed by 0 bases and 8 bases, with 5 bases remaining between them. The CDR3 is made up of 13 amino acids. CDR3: CASSQDRDSPLHF. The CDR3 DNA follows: TGCGCCAGCAGCCAAGATCGTGATTCACCCCTCCACTTT.

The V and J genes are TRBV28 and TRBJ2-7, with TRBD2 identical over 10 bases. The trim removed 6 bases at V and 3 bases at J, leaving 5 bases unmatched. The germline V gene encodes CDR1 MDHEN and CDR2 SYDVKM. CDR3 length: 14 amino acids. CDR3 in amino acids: CASRLAGLNYEQYF. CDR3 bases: TGTGCCAGCAGACTAGCGGGGTTAAACTACGAGCAGTACTTC.

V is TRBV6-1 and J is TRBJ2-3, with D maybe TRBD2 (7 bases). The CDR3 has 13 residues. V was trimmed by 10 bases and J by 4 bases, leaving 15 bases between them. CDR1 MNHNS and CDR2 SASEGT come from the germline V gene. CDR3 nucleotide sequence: TGTGCCAACAGAGGGGGGGCGGCAGATACGCAGTATTTT. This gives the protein CANRGGAADTQYF.

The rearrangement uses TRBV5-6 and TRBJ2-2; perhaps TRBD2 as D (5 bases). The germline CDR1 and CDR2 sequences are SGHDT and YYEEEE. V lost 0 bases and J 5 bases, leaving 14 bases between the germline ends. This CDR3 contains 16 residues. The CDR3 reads CASSLAREWWTGELFF. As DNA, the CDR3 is TGTGCCAGCAGCTTGGCGAGGGAGTGGTGGACCGGGGAGCTGTTTTTT.

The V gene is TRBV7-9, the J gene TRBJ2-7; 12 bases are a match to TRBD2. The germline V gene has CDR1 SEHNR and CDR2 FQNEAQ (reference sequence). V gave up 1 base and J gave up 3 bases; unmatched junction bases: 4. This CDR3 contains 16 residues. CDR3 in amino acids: CASSLEGTSGRYEQYF. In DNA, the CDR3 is TGTGCCAGCAGCTTAGAGGGGACTAGCGGGCGCTACGAGCAGTACTTC.

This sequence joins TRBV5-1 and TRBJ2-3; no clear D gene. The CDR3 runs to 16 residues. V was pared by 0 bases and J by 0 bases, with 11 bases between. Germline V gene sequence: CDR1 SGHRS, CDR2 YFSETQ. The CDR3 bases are TGCGCCAGCAGCTTGGGACAACTGTATAGCACAGATACGCAGTATTTT. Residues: CASSLGQLYSTDTQYF.

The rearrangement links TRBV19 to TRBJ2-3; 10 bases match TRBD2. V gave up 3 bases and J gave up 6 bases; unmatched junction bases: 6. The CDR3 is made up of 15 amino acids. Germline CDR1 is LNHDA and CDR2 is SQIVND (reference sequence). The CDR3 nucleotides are TGTGCCAGTAGTATCCAGCGGGGGGGCGCGGATACGCAGTATTTT. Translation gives CASSIQRGGADTQYF.